The rows below give T cell receptor beta chains drawn from one sample of a study of blood T cell repertoires in COVID-19. Clones were sequenced by immunoSEQ multiplex PCR, and TCRdb holds only the in-frame ones, with some missing. The sample lists around 110,000 clones, around nine tenths occurring once. Sequencing used peripheral blood. The receptors stem from a human donor with active COVID-19. The donor label of this sample is uncertain. Each CDR3 is given with its conserved first and last residue. The D gene is left open where the match is weak. Rows give clone size only sometimes, using once, few, many, or a class for an expanded clone.

. | . | TRBJ1-6 | TRBV21-1 | CASSSGTVNSPLHF | TGTGCCAGCAGTTCAGGGACAGTAAATTCACCCCTCCACTTT
. | . | TRBJ1-1 | TRBV9 | CASSVGGRGYMTEAFF | TGTGCCAGCAGCGTAGGGGGAAGGGGTTACATGACTGAAGCTTTCTTT
. | . | TRBJ2-1 | TRBV4-1 | CASRGDIYNEQFF | TGCGCCAGCCGTGGTGACATCTACAATGAGCAGTTCTTC
TRBD1 | . | TRBJ2-3 | TRBV9 | CASSGQGAWTDTQYF | TGTGCCAGCAGCGGGCAGGGGGCCTGGACAGATACGCAGTATTTT
. | . | TRBJ2-5 | TRBV15 | CATSGLDKETQYF | TGTGCTACCAGCGGCCTAGATAAAGAGACCCAGTACTTC
TRBD1 | once | TRBJ1-2 | TRBV9 | CASSPGQGIHGYTF | TGTGCCAGCAGCCCCGGACAGGGGATCCATGGCTACACCTTC
TRBD1 | . | TRBJ2-7 | TRBV6-2/TRBV6-3 | CASSPRQRTGASSYEQYF | TGTGCCAGCAGCCCCCGTCAACGGACAGGGGCGAGCTCCTACGAGCAGTACTTC
. | . | TRBJ1-6 | TRBV6-6 | CASSYERRSSPLHF | TGTGCCAGCAGTTACGAACGGAGAAGTTCACCCCTCCACTTT
. | . | TRBJ1-5 | TRBV4-2 | CASSQGQGLGQPQHF | TGTGCCAGCAGCCAAGGGCAGGGGCTAGGTCAGCCCCAGCATTTT
TRBD1 | . | TRBJ2-1 | TRBV6-5 | CASSYMTGEFFYEQFF | TGTGCCAGCAGTTACATGACAGGGGAGTTCTTTTATGAGCAGTTCTTC
TRBD2 | . | TRBJ2-7 | TRBV4-3 | CASSQEGTSGAPYEQYF | TGCGCCAGCAGCCAAGAGGGGACTAGCGGGGCTCCCTACGAGCAGTACTTC
TRBD2 | few | TRBJ2-7 | TRBV5-4 | CASSLTLGTKDYEQYF | TGTGCCAGCAGCTTGACGCTGGGGACTAAAGACTACGAGCAGTACTTC
. | . | TRBJ2-7 | TRBV4-3 | CASSQDSRGSYEQYF | TGCGCCAGCAGCCAAGATTCTCGGGGATCCTACGAGCAGTACTTC
TRBD1 | . | TRBJ2-1 | TRBV29-1 | CSARQGLWFF | TGCAGCGCACGACAGGGCTTATGGTTCTTC
TRBD1 | . | TRBJ1-5 | TRBV4-3 | CASSQNRGWSQPQHF | TGCGCCAGCAGCCAAAACAGGGGTTGGAGTCAGCCCCAGCATTTT
. | . | TRBJ2-5 | TRBV7-8 | CASSLAGGQETQYF | TGTGCCAGCAGCTTAGCGGGGGGCCAAGAGACCCAGTACTTC
TRBD2 | few | TRBJ2-2 | TRBV3-1/TRBV3-2 | CASSHSDGGANGELFF | TGTGCCAGCAGCCACTCAGACGGGGGGGCGAACGGGGAGCTGTTTTTT
. | once | TRBJ1-3 | TRBV5-5 | CASSPRDIRNTIYF | TGTGCCAGCAGCCCCAGGGACATAAGAAACACCATATATTTT
TRBD1 | . | TRBJ2-3 | TRBV10-2 | CASSDGQGATDTQYF | TGCGCCAGCAGTGATGGGCAGGGGGCCACAGATACGCAGTATTTT
TRBD2 | . | TRBJ2-1 | TRBV11-3 | CASSPPGGRDEQFF | TGTGCCAGCAGCCCCCCGGGGGGGAGAGATGAGCAGTTCTTC
TRBD2 | . | TRBJ2-1 | TRBV3-1/TRBV3-2 | CASSHKGGGLARNEQFF | TGTGCCAGCAGCCACAAAGGGGGAGGACTAGCGAGGAATGAGCAGTTCTTC
TRBD2 | . | TRBJ2-2 | TRBV7-3 | CASSSGLAGGTGELFF | TGTGCCAGCAGCTCCGGACTAGCGGGGGGTACCGGGGAGCTGTTTTTT
. | . | TRBJ2-5 | TRBV6-4 | CASSGQGGRETQYF | TGTGCCAGCAGTGGACAGGGTGGGAGGGAGACCCAGTACTTC
TRBD1 | few | TRBJ1-5 | TRBV10-1 | CASRDQGAGRQPQHF | TGCGCCAGCAGGGATCAGGGGGCTGGTAGACAGCCCCAGCATTTT
. | . | TRBJ2-2 | TRBV7-2 | CASSLLATGELFF | TGTGCCAGCAGCCTCCTAGCCACCGGGGAGCTGTTTTTT
. | few | TRBJ1-1 | TRBV13 | CASSLGGGMNTEAFF | TGTGCCAGCAGCTTAGGGGGAGGCATGAACACTGAAGCTTTCTTT
TRBD1 | . | TRBJ1-2 | TRBV28 | CASSGEDASQGGNGYTF | TGTGCCAGCAGTGGGGAGGATGCATCCCAGGGGGGAAATGGCTACACCTTC